Reported below is one T cell receptor beta chain. PCR employed 60 Vbeta and 13 Jbeta primers. TCRdb's copy holds only in-frame clones and misses some; the assay was immunoSEQ multiplex PCR. The sample contains roughly 190,000 clones, about 81% of which appear only once. The data derive from a study of cytomegalovirus exposure and HLA in healthy donors. The CDR3 is 14 amino acids. Germline loops: CDR1 SNHLY, CDR2 FYNNEI. V lost 7 bases to trimming and J lost 0 bases, with 13 bases between them. Input material: PBMCs. This chain joins TRBV2 and TRBJ2-7, with D possibly TRBD1 on 5 matching bases. The TCR was taken from a man younger than 35 in good health and CMV-seronegative. CDR3 residues: CASNPFRGSYEQYF. The DNA for the CDR3 is TGTGCCAGCAATCCGTTTAGGGGCTCCTACGAGCAGTACTTC.